The clone carrying this T cell receptor (beta chain) occurred many times. Its antigen remains unidentified. Amplification targeted TCR beta CDR3 regions from RNA transcripts. The TCR CDR3 first-round RT-PCR relied on the HTBI primer set. One entry per CDR3 protein results from TCRdb running MiXCR on the multiplex PCR reads. This repertoire shows roughly 380,000 distinct CDR3 sequences, about 20% found once; its top ten account for about 4%. The sample comes from a study of T cells in Graves' hyperthyroidism and ophthalmopathy. Study-level background: Peripheral blood sampling occurred at initial diagnosis, before any treatment.

Overall study results and limits: Appearing also in blood were most of the thyroid clonotypes expanded above 0.001. Ophthalmopathy was distinguished from stable hyperthyroidism by 13 V-J signatures. Model-based prediction identified ophthalmopathy a median about 6 months prior to its onset.

V was pared by 6 bases and J by 9 bases, with 11 bases of the junction left unmatched. CDR3 length equals 14 residues. CDR1 and CDR2 (germline): MNHEY, SMNVEV (reference sequence). This clonotype was sampled from a woman under 30 with Graves' hyperthyroidism. The material sequenced was blood. This sequence joins TRBV27 and TRBJ1-2, with TRBD1 matching 9 bases. CDR3 coding DNA: TGTGCCAGCAGGAAACCTCCCGGGACAGGGAGCTACACCTTC. Protein sequence: CASRKPPGTGSYTF.